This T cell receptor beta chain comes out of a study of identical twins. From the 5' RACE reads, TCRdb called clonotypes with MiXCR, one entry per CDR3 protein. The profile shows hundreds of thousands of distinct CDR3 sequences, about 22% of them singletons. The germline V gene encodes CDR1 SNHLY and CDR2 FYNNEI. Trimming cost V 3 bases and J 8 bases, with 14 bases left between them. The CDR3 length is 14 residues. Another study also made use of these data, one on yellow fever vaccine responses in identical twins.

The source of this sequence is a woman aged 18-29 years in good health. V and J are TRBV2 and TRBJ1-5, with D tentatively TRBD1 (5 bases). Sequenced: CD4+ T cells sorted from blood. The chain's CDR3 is CASSEGAGVEPQHF. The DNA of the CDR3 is TGTGCCAGCAGTGAGGGTGCGGGGGTTGAGCCCCAGCATTTT. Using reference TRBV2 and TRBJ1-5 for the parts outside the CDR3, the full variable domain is EPEVTQTPSHQVTQMGQEVILRCVPISNHLYFYWYRQILGQKVEFLVSFYNNEISEKSEIFDDQFSVERPDGSNFTLKIRSTKLEDSAMYFCASSEGAGVEPQHFGDGTRLSIL.